This T cell receptor (beta chain) was recovered during a study of T cell repertoires in cytomegalovirus infection. Study at large: CMV infection plus the matching HLA type was flagged by public TCR beta signatures.

Study-wide findings and caveats: Of the TCR beta families, the public ones yielded a cumulative frequency that identified carriers of CMV plus the relevant HLA.

The CDR3 covers 14 residues. Germline CDR1 reads SGHVS; CDR2 reads FQNEAQ. With 1 base removed from V and 4 bases from J, the gap between germline ends came to 11 bases. This clonotype was detected a few times. No antigen is known for it. A single record per CDR3 protein comes from TCRdb applying MiXCR to the reads. The repertoire holds roughly 220,000 distinct CDR3 sequences, about 39% seen once, with approximately 59% in the top ten. The source material was CD8+ T cells from cultured PBMCs, sampled from culture after CMV antigen stimulation. V usage is TRBV7-8 and J usage is TRBJ2-7; D is unclear. The origin of this receptor is a human donor in good health (CMV status not recorded). Some clones in this sample may be carry-over from other donors' samples. The CDR3: CASSLVTAEYEQYF. The CDR3 DNA reads as TGTGCCAGCAGCTTAGTTACGGCAGAATACGAGCAGTACTTC.